These 24 T cell receptor beta chains share one sample of origin, sequenced in a study of control samples from healthy donors and cancer patients. Here immunoSEQ multiplex PCR was the method, and the copy in TCRdb shows in-frame clones only, minus some. The table lists 150,000 to 200,000 clones, approximately 94% of them singletons, with 1.2% to 1.5% in the top ten. The sequenced sample consisted of blood. The receptors were sampled from a woman aged 18-29 years in good health.

The chain is built from TRBV28 and TRBJ1-1, with 11 nucleotides matching TRBD1. The CDR3 extends over 16 amino acids. The germline V gene has CDR1 MDHEN and CDR2 SYDVKM. J gave up 5 bases and V 7 bases, and 12 bases lay outside the gene matches. The CDR3 nucleotides read TGTGCCAGCACCCTACTCCCGGGACAGGGGGTAACTGAAGCTTTCTTT. It specifies CASTLLPGQGVTEAFF.

The chain uses TRBV29-1 and TRBJ1-2, with TRBD1 as a possible D gene (5 bases). V gave up 0 bases and J gave up 8 bases, with 16 bases separating them. Germline loops: CDR1 SQVTM, CDR2 ANQGSEA. The CDR3 totals 14 residues. CDR3 amino acids: CSVEDQRRQKGYTF. CDR3 nucleotides: TGCAGCGTTGAAGATCAACGTCGACAGAAAGGCTACACCTTC.

The chain has TRBV6-5 and TRBJ1-5; D remains ambiguous. Trimming pared 8 bases from V and 5 bases from J, leaving 10 bases between. CDR3 length: 12 amino acids. Germline V gene lookup returns CDR1 MNHEY and CDR2 SVGAGI. The DNA for the CDR3 is TGTGCCAGCGGGCGATCTGATCAGCCCCAGCATTTT. Encoded protein: CASGRSDQPQHF.

This clone was found once. The J gene is TRBJ2-1, the V gene TRBV28, with a tentative D call TRBD2 (6 bases). Germline V gene sequence: CDR1 MDHEN, CDR2 SYDVKM. The CDR3 is made up of 18 amino acids. Between the trimmed V and J ends, which lost 6 bases and 0 bases, there was a span of 21 bases. The chain's CDR3 is CASRPHASGRSSYNEQFF. The CDR3 coding sequence is TGTGCCAGCAGACCACACGCGAGCGGGCGTAGCTCCTACAATGAGCAGTTCTTC. Looking up the rest from reference TRBV28 and TRBJ2-1 gives the full variable domain: DVKVTQSSRYLVKRTGEKVFLECVQDMDHENMFWYRQDPGLGLRLIYFSYDVKMKEKGDIPEGYSVSREKKERFSLILESASTNQTSMYLCASRPHASGRSSYNEQFFGPGTRLTVL.

The chain uses TRBV4-3 and TRBJ2-3; D is uncertain. This CDR3 contains 16 residues. Germline V gives CDR1 LGHNA, CDR2 YSLEER. Trimming took off 2 bases at V and 2 bases at J, with 14 bases between the two ends. CDR3 amino acids: CASSQTYRGYTDTQYF. CDR3 nucleotides: TGCGCCAGCAGCCAAACCTACAGAGGATACACAGATACGCAGTATTTT.

V and J are TRBV18 and TRBJ2-1; D possibly uses TRBD1 or TRBD2 (5 bases each). This CDR3 region has 17 residues. V shed 2 bases and J shed 1 base, with 15 bases lying between them. Germline CDR1 is KGHSH and CDR2 is LQKENI. The DNA of the CDR3 is TGTGCCAGCTCACCAATCGGGGTCAGGGAGTCCTACAATGAGCAGTTCTTC. This gives the protein CASSPIGVRESYNEQFF.

Regarding this clone: One junction end does not reproduce the germline sequence, and a read error may be involved. V and J are TRBV4-3 and TRBJ1-1; D ambiguous. CDR3 length equals 14 residues. CDR1 and CDR2 from the germline V gene are LGHNA and YSLEER. The CDR3 region is CASSQGANTLKAFF. In nucleotides, the CDR3 is TGCGCCAGCAGCCAAGGAGCCAATACCCTCAAAGCCTTCTTT.

This CDR3 is CASSLDGTWAYNEQFF. For the CDR3, the DNA is TGTGCCAGCAGCTTAGACGGGACATGGGCATACAATGAGCAGTTCTTC. The chain is built from TRBV7-9 and TRBJ2-1; perhaps TRBD1 as D (6 bases). The CDR3 contains 16 residues. V lost 1 base and J lost 4, with 14 bases in between. Germline CDR1 reads SEHNR; CDR2 reads FQNEAQ (reference sequence). The full variable domain, rest sourced from reference TRBV7-9 and TRBJ2-1, is DTGVSQNPRHKITKRGQNVTFRCDPISEHNRLYWYRQTLGQGPEFLTYFQNEAQLEKSRLLSDRFSAERPKGSFSTLEIQRTEQGDSAMYLCASSLDGTWAYNEQFFGPGTRLTVL.

The gene calls are TRBV28 and TRBJ1-2; 8 bases agree with TRBD1. With V trimmed by 3 bases and J by 8 bases, 8 bases remained unmatched. CDR1 and CDR2 (germline): MDHEN, SYDVKM. The CDR3 is 14 amino acids. The chain's CDR3 is CASSFIRQGAGYTF. CDR3 DNA: TGTGCCAGCAGTTTTATACGGCAGGGGGCCGGCTACACCTTC.

This chain uses TRBV2 with TRBJ1-1; D not certain. Germline CDR1 and CDR2: SNHLY and FYNNEI. The CDR3 has 12 amino acids. Trimming removed 6 bases at V and 1 base at J, with 6 bases between. CDR3 bases: TGTGCCAGCAGAACAACGAACACTGAAGCTTTCTTT. It yields the protein CASRTTNTEAFF.

This chain links TRBV3-1 (or the pseudogene TRBV3-2) with TRBJ1-5; D gene uncertain. The V gene lost 4 bases and the J gene lost 7 bases, with 11 bases spanning the gap. CDR3 size: 13 residues. CDR1 LGHDT and CDR2 YNNKEL come from the germline V gene (reference sequence). The CDR3: CASSLSRGQPQHF. CDR3 nucleotide sequence: TGTGCCAGCAGCCTGTCTCGCGGGCAGCCCCAGCATTTT.

The rearrangement links TRBV4-2 to TRBJ1-1, with a weak D call TRBD1 (6 bases). The V end lost 3 bases, the J end lost 5 bases, and 10 bases lay between the germline ends. The CDR3 runs 13 residues. The germline V gene has CDR1 LGHNA and CDR2 YNFKEQ. CDR3 coding DNA: TGTGCCAGCAGCCAGGGGGCGGTGACTGAAGCTTTCTTT. Its translation is CASSQGAVTEAFF.

V is TRBV9 and J is TRBJ2-3; no firm D call. V lost 1 base and J 0 bases, leaving 6 bases between the germline ends. The CDR3 is made up of 14 amino acids. Germline V lookup: CDR1 SGDLS, CDR2 YYNGEE. This CDR3 is CASSVLFSTDTQYF. For the CDR3, the DNA is TGTGCCAGCAGCGTACTTTTTAGCACAGATACGCAGTATTTT.

The chain has TRBV11-2 and TRBJ2-5; 8 nucleotides match TRBD2. This CDR3 is 14 amino acids long. V trimming: 3 bases; J trimming: 5 bases; junction bases outside the gene matches: 5. In germline, CDR1 is SGHAT, CDR2 FQNNGV. CDR3 DNA: TGTGCCAGCAGCTTTAGCGGGGCGGGGGAGACCCAGTACTTC. Protein product: CASSFSGAGETQYF.

V and J are TRBV19 and TRBJ1-5, with a possible D match to TRBD1 (6 bases). The CDR3 covers 13 residues. Looked up from germline, CDR1 is LNHDA and CDR2 is SQIVND (reference sequence). The germline V and J ends were trimmed by 5 bases and 8 bases, with 13 bases remaining between them. CDR3: CASSWGHREPQHF. CDR3 sequence (DNA): TGTGCCAGTAGTTGGGGTCACAGGGAGCCCCAGCATTTT.

The rearrangement joins TRBV28 to TRBJ1-5; D may be TRBD1 (5 bases). Trimming removed 3 bases at V and 9 bases at J, with 15 bases between. The V gene's germline CDR1 is MDHEN and CDR2 SYDVKM. The CDR3 contains 14 residues. Written as DNA, the CDR3 is TGTGCCAGCAGTTTTGTCAGGGAACGATCGCCCCAGCATTTT. This gives the protein CASSFVRERSPQHF.

This clone was observed a single time. The chain carries TRBV5-1 and TRBJ1-1; D remains unclear. Trimming stripped 5 bases from V and 2 bases from J, with 13 bases between. Germline CDR1 SGHRS, CDR2 YFSETQ. The CDR3 is 14 residues long. The CDR3: CASSRSAGNTEAFF. The CDR3 DNA follows: TGCGCCAGCAGTAGGTCGGCGGGTAACACTGAAGCTTTCTTT. Full variable domain (missing parts from reference TRBV5-1 and TRBJ1-1): KAGVTQTPRYLIKTRGQQVTLSCSPISGHRSVSWYQQTPGQGLQFLFEYFSETQRNKGNFPGRFSGRQFSNSRSEMNVSTLELGDSALYLCASSRSAGNTEAFFGQGTRLTVV.

The chain has TRBV5-4 and TRBJ1-1, with TRBD1 matching 8 bases. Germline loops: CDR1 SGHNT, CDR2 YYREEE (reference sequence). The CDR3 loop spans 14 amino acids. With 3 bases clipped from V and 2 bases from J, the junction kept 3 bases outside the gene matches. CDR3 sequence (DNA): TGTGCCAGCAGCTGGACAGGGAGTAACACTGAAGCTTTCTTT. It yields the protein CASSWTGSNTEAFF.

The chain carries TRBV9 and TRBJ2-1; 8 bases are a match to TRBD2. Germline-derived CDR1 and CDR2 are SGDLS and YYNGEE. The CDR3 extends over 16 amino acids. J lost 1 base, V lost 4 bases, and 7 bases had no gene match. CDR3: CASSPTAGDSYNEQFF. CDR3 DNA sequence: TGTGCCAGCAGCCCCACAGCGGGGGATTCCTACAATGAGCAGTTCTTC. The full variable domain, completed using reference TRBV9 and TRBJ2-1, is DSGVTQTPKHLITATGQRVTLRCSPRSGDLSVYWYQQSLDQGLQFLIQYYNGEERAKGNILERFSAQQFPDLHSELNLSSLELGDSALYFCASSPTAGDSYNEQFFGPGTRLTVL.

The chain carries TRBV6-5 and TRBJ2-2; D call uncertain. The germline CDR1 and CDR2 sequences are MNHEY and SVGAGI. Trimming removed 0 bases at V and 6 bases at J, with 14 bases between. CDR3 size: 16 residues. CDR3 residues: CASSYSYQVPPGELFF. DNA for the CDR3: TGTGCCAGCAGTTACTCGTACCAGGTCCCACCCGGGGAGCTGTTTTTT.

This sequence joins TRBV11-2 and TRBJ1-5; 9 positions match TRBD1. V gave up 5 bases and J gave up 6 bases; unmatched junction bases: 8. The V gene's germline CDR1 is SGHAT and CDR2 FQNNGV. The CDR3 is made up of 15 amino acids. In DNA, the CDR3 is TGTGCCAGCAGCCGGGACAGGGCCGAGGGTCAGCCCCAGCATTTT. Translating it yields CASSRDRAEGQPQHF. Together with reference TRBV11-2 and TRBJ1-5, the CDR3 gives the full variable domain: EAGVAQSPRYKIIEKRQSVAFWCNPISGHATLYWYQQILGQGPKLLIQFQNNGVVDDSQLPKDRFSAERLKGVDSTLKIQPAKLEDSAVYLCASSRDRAEGQPQHFGDGTRLSIL.

The J gene is TRBJ1-2, the V gene TRBV5-1; possibly TRBD1 for D (5 bases). V shed 3 bases and J shed 3 bases, with 9 bases lying between them. CDR1 is SGHRS, CDR2 YFSETQ, per germline. The length of the CDR3 is 13 residues. The CDR3 DNA is TGCGCCAGCAGCTCCTCGACAGACTATGGCTACACCTTC. This sequence encodes CASSSSTDYGYTF.

This sequence joins TRBV19 and TRBJ2-5, with D perhaps assigned TRBD1 or TRBD2 (5 bases each). This CDR3 spans 11 amino acids. Germline CDR1 reads LNHDA; CDR2 reads SQIVND (reference sequence). V lost 7 bases and J 4 bases, leaving 7 bases between the germline ends. CDR3 nucleotide sequence: TGTGCCAGTATGGGGGTAGAGACCCAGTACTTC. Protein sequence: CASMGVETQYF.

This CDR3 is CASSLAIVTGDHPTEAFF. The CDR3 region has the DNA TGTGCCAGCAGCTTAGCCATCGTCACAGGGGACCACCCGACTGAAGCTTTCTTT. The chain recombines TRBV7-6 with TRBJ1-1; TRBD1 matches at 7 bases. Germline CDR1 SGHVS, CDR2 FNYEAQ. Trimming at V came to 0 bases and at J to 5 bases, leaving 15 bases not matched to a gene. CDR3 length equals 18 residues.